At least ten counts were recorded for the clone carrying this T cell receptor (beta chain). These data belong to a study of regulatory T cells in long-lasting Graves disease. Sequencing libraries for TCR beta were prepared with iRepertoire HTBI primers and Arm-PCR of CDR3 regions. TCRdb re-called the multiplex PCR reads through MiXCR, storing one row per CDR3 protein. There are about 220,000 distinct CDR3 sequences in the sample; approximately 18% occur only once, and approximately 12% lies in the top ten. Time point meaning: newly diagnosed GD, antithyroid drugs for less than 3 months. With RNA extracted from PBMCs as input, the TCR library was made. These same data were also listed under a study on T cells in Graves' hyperthyroidism and ophthalmopathy. That report notes: Exclusion of patients followed from uncontrolled infection, other autoimmune disease, pregnancy or lactation.

This receptor was obtained from a woman aged 30 to 39 with Graves disease. The starting material was peripheral blood mononuclear cells (PBMCs), obtained at new diagnosis, from a patient treated with antithyroid drugs.

The CDR3 sequence is CASSSRQFSPLHF. The CDR3 coding sequence is TGTGCCAGCAGTTCTCGACAGTTTTCACCCCTCCACTTT. The chain employs TRBV27 and TRBJ1-6, with a possible D match to TRBD1 (5 bases). The CDR3 length is 13 residues. V dropped 4 bases and J dropped 9 bases, with 10 bases sitting between them. From germline, CDR1 is MNHEY and CDR2 SMNVEV (reference sequence).